This passage covers 7 T cell receptor beta chains from one sample sequenced in a study of T cell clonotyping in hematopoietic cell transplantation. Time point of the sample: recipient sample about 28 days before transplant, after cytoreduction. Produced via immunoSEQ multiplex PCR; TCRdb's table is partial and in-frame only. This sample carries roughly 50,000 clones, under 90% of them seen once, and the ten largest clones take 5.9%. The sequenced sample was peripheral blood mononuclear cells, obtained before stem cell transplant. All receptors come from a man aged 55-75 years with biphenotypic leukemia. Some clones in this sample may be carry-over from other donors' samples.

Worth noting for this clone: The conserved phenylalanine or tryptophan normally closing the CDR3 is absent here, so this likely arose from a read error. The DNA is left out, because the CDR3 cannot be placed on it with certainty; the CDR3 is given as TCRdb lists it. The rearrangement uses TRBV20-1 and TRBJ1-2. With termini counted, the CDR3 has 11 amino acids. Germline V gene sequence: CDR1 DFQATT, CDR2 SNEGSKA (reference sequence). This chain's CDR3 is CSASAPLGPTS.

The chain has TRBV2 and TRBJ1-1; D remains unclear. Trimming shortened V by 6 bases and J by 1 base, and 9 bases separated the two germline ends. The germline V gene encodes CDR1 SNHLY and CDR2 FYNNEI. This CDR3 has 13 residues. This CDR3 reads CASRINRNTEAFF. The CDR3 coding sequence is TGTGCCAGCAGAATCAACAGGAACACTGAAGCTTTCTTT. Based on the CDR3 plus reference TRBV2 and TRBJ1-1, the full variable domain is EPEVTQTPSHQVTQMGQEVILRCVPISNHLYFYWYRQILGQKVEFLVSFYNNEISEKSEIFDDQFSVERPDGSNFTLKIRSTKLEDSAMYFCASRINRNTEAFFGQGTRLTVV.

The chain combines TRBV28 with TRBJ2-7; D unclear. CDR1 is MDHEN, CDR2 SYDVKM, per germline. The CDR3 spans 12 residues. V was cut by 1 base and J by 6 bases, with 7 bases left in between. CDR3 sequence (DNA): TGTGCCAGCAGTTTATTGTCTCGCGAGCAGTACTTC. Residues: CASSLLSREQYF.

The chain combines TRBV5-1 with TRBJ2-7; 7 nucleotides align to TRBD2. The V and J ends lost 0 bases and 3 bases, in that order; junction bases with no gene match: 6. CDR1 and CDR2 from the germline V gene are SGHRS and YFSETQ. The CDR3 spans 15 residues. In DNA form, the CDR3 reads TGCGCCAGCAGCTTGGAGGCGGGAGAACTCTACGAGCAGTACTTC. Translation gives CASSLEAGELYEQYF.

The V and J genes are TRBV5-4 and TRBJ2-5; no definite D call. The CDR3 sequence is 14 residues long. From germline, CDR1 is SGHNT and CDR2 YYREEE (reference sequence). V lost 3 bases to trimming and J lost 2 bases, with 11 bases between them. In nucleotides, the CDR3 is TGTGCCAGCAGCTCCGATAACCAGCAAGAGACCCAGTACTTC. Translating it yields CASSSDNQQETQYF. Using reference TRBV5-4 and TRBJ2-5 for the parts outside the CDR3, the full variable domain is ETGVTQSPTHLIKTRGQQVTLRCSSQSGHNTVSWYQQALGQGPQFIFQYYREEENGRGNFPPRFSGLQFPNYSSELNVNALELDDSALYLCASSSDNQQETQYFGPGTRLLVL.

This clone was detected only a few times. V is TRBV30 and J is TRBJ2-3; 7 positions agree with TRBD1. This CDR3 spans 13 amino acids. With V trimmed by 4 bases and J by 0 bases, 1 base remained unmatched. From germline, CDR1 is GTSNPN and CDR2 SVGIG (reference sequence). DNA for the CDR3: TGTGCCTGGACGGGACAGAGCACAGATACGCAGTATTTT. This codes for CAWTGQSTDTQYF.

V and J are TRBV30 and TRBJ1-2; no clear D gene. The V and J ends lost 2 bases and 2 bases respectively, with 9 bases between them. In germline, CDR1 is GTSNPN, CDR2 SVGIG (reference sequence). CDR3 length: 13 residues. DNA of the CDR3: TGTGCCTGGAGTACAGCGGCCAACTATGGCTACACCTTC. This encodes CAWSTAANYGYTF.